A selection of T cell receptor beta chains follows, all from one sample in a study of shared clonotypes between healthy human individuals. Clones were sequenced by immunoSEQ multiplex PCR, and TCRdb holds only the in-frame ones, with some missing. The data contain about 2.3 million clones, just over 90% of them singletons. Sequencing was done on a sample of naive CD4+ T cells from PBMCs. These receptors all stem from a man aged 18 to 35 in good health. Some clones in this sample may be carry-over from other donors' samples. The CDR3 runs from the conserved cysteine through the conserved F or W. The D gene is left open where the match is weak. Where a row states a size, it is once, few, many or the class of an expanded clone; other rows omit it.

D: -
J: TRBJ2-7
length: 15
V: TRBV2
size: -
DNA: TGTGCCAGCAGTGAAGCCCGGACGGATTCCTACGAGCAGTACTTC
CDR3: CASSEARTDSYEQYF

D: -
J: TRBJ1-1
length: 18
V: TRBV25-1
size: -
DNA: TGTGCCAGCGGAGCGCCGGGCACCGGAGGGGTAATGAACACTGAAGCTTTCTTT
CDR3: CASGAPGTGGVMNTEAFF

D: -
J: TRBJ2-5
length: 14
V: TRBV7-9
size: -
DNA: TGTGCCAGCAGCTTTACCCTGTCGGTGGAGACCCAGTACTTC
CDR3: CASSFTLSVETQYF

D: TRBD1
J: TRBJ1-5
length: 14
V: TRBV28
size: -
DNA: TGTGCCAGCAGCCCGGGACAGGGGGATCAGCCCCAGCATTTT
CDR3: CASSPGQGDQPQHF

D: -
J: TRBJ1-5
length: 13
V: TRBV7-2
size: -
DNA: TGTGCCAGCAGCCCCGAGGGGATCCAGCCCCAGCATTTT
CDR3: CASSPEGIQPQHF

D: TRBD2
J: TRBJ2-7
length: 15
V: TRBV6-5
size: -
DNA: TGTGCCAGCAGCCCTCATCTAGCGGAGCGGGACGAGCAGTACTTC
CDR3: CASSPHLAERDEQYF

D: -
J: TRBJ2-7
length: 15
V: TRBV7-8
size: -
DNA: TGTGCCAGCAGCTTAGGCCTCGGGGGTAACTACGAGCAGTACTTC
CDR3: CASSLGLGGNYEQYF

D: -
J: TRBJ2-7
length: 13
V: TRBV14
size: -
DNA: TGTGCCAGCAGCCCTCGACAGAACTACGAGCAGTACTTC
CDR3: CASSPRQNYEQYF

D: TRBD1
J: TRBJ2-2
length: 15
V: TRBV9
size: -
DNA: TGTGCCAGCAGCGCGGGGACAGGGGCCACCGGGGAGCTGTTTTTT
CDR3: CASSAGTGATGELFF

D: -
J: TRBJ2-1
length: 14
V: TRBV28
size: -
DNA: TGTGCCAGCACTTCCGGGACTCAACTTAAGGGGCAGTTCTTC
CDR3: CASTSGTQLKGQFF

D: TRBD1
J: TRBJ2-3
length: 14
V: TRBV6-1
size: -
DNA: TGTGCCAGCGGCACAGGGGGCGTCACAGATACGCAGTATTTT
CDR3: CASGTGGVTDTQYF

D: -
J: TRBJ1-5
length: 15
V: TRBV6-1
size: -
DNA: TGTGCCAGCAGGTTCGGACAGATTAGCAATCAGCCCCAGCATTTT
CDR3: CASRFGQISNQPQHF

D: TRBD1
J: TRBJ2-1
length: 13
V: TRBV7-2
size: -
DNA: TGTGCCAGCAGCCGACAGGGGGCTGATGAGCAGTTCTTC
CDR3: CASSRQGADEQFF

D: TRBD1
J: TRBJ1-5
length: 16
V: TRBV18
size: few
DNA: TGTGCCAGCTCACTCGGACAGGCGGATAGCAATCAGCCCCAGCATTTT
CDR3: CASSLGQADSNQPQHF

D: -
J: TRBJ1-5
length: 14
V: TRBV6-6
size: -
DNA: TGTGCCAGCAGTCAGGGGATTAGCAATCAGCCCCAGCATTTT
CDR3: CASSQGISNQPQHF

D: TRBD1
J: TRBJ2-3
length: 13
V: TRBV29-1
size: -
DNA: TGCAGCGCCGGGACAGGGATATCAGATACGCAGTATTTT
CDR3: CSAGTGISDTQYF

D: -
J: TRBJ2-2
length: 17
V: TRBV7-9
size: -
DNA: TGTGCCAGCAGCTTAGGTATTGGCAGGGCGAACACCGGGGAGCTGTTTTTT
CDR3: CASSLGIGRANTGELFF

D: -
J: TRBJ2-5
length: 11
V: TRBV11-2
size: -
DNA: TGTGCCAGCAGCTTTGGTGAGACCCAGTACTTC
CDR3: CASSFGETQYF

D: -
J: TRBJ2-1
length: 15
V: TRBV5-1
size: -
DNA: TGCGCCAGCAGCTCCTTTGACGGGGCCTACAATGAGCAGTTCTTC
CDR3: CASSSFDGAYNEQFF

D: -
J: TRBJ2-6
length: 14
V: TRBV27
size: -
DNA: TGTGCCAGTAAAATAGGGTCTGGGGCCAACGTCCTGACTTTC
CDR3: CASKIGSGANVLTF

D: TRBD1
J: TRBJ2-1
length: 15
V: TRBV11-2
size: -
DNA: TGTGCCAGCAGCTTAGGGGGGACAGGGTTCAATGAGCAGTTCTTC
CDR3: CASSLGGTGFNEQFF

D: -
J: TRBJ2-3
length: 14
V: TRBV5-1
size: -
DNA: TGCGCCAGCAGCTTCCGACAGCCACCAGATACGCAGTATTTT
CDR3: CASSFRQPPDTQYF

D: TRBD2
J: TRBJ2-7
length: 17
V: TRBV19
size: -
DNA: TGTGCCAGTAGTATAAAAGGGTCGGGGAGGGGAGACTACGAGCAGTACTTC
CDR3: CASSIKGSGRGDYEQYF